This T cell receptor beta chain was found in a study of OX40 agonist ivuxolimab in advanced cancers. At the level of the study: Ivuxolimab, which patients received intravenously every 2 weeks, was dosed at 0.01 to 10 mg/kg.

Collection of blood occurred at baseline, at cycle 4 day 1, and at cycle 7 day 1. Using immunoSEQ multiplex PCR, the repertoire was profiled, and TCRdb retains in-frame clones only, with some absent. Among some 100,000 clones listed, around 86% were seen once. Germline CDR1 and CDR2: SEHNR and FQNEAQ (reference sequence). The junction had 7 bases not matched to a gene; V was cut back by 6 bases and J by 6 bases. This CDR3 has 15 amino acids. V is TRBV7-9 and J is TRBJ1-4; 10 bases line up with TRBD1. The starting material was CD4+ or CD8+ T cells sorted from blood, obtained in a trial of the OX40 agonist ivuxolimab. The source of this sequence is an adult with an advanced solid tumor such as melanoma, head and neck, liver or kidney cancer. CDR3 protein: CASRNTGTGDEKLFF. CDR3 bases: TGTGCCAGCAGAAATACCGGGACAGGGGATGAAAAACTGTTTTTT. Variable domain in full (rest from reference TRBV7-9 and TRBJ1-4): DTGVSQNPRHKITKRGQNVTFRCDPISEHNRLYWYRQTLGQGPEFLTYFQNEAQLEKSRLLSDRFSAERPKGSFSTLEIQRTEQGDSAMYLCASRNTGTGDEKLFFGSGTQLSVL.